Below are 27 T cell receptor beta chains sequenced from a single sample in a study of T cells in localized non-small cell lung cancer. Produced via immunoSEQ multiplex PCR; TCRdb's table is partial and in-frame only. The table shows fewer than 40,000 clones, with approximately 86% occurring only once. The material was peripheral blood mononuclear cells, obtained before any cancer treatment. Receptors originate from a man aged 40 to 70 with stage III lung adenocarcinoma.

The J gene is TRBJ1-5, the V gene TRBV29-1; 9 bases map to TRBD1. The CDR3 length is 13 residues. The V segment lost 7 bases and the J segment 9 bases; nucleotides outside the gene matches: 10. CDR1 is SQVTM and CDR2 is ANQGSEA in the germline V gene. In DNA, the CDR3 is TGCAGCGCCGAACAGGGACAGGGTACGCCCCAGCATTTT. It specifies CSAEQGQGTPQHF.

V is TRBV4-3 and J is TRBJ1-2; 9 bases match TRBD1. The CDR3 sequence is 17 residues long. The V gene's germline CDR1 is LGHNA and CDR2 YSLEER. Germline trimming cut 0 bases from V and 3 bases from J; bases unmatched to any gene: 8. The CDR3 spells CASSQDMWTGVYYGYTF. The DNA of the CDR3 is TGCGCCAGCAGCCAAGATATGTGGACAGGGGTCTACTATGGCTACACCTTC.

The chain couples TRBV18 to TRBJ2-3; D unresolved. Trimming took 3 bases from V and 4 from J, leaving 8 bases between them. The length of the CDR3 is 13 residues. The V gene's germline CDR1 is KGHSH and CDR2 LQKENI. CDR3 amino acids: CASSPSLADTQYF. CDR3 nucleotide sequence: TGTGCCAGCTCACCTTCCCTAGCAGATACGCAGTATTTT.

This chain connects TRBV5-6 to TRBJ2-1; D is perhaps TRBD1 (6 bases). The germline V and J ends were trimmed by 4 bases and 4 bases, with 15 bases remaining between them. This CDR3 has 15 amino acids. Germline lookup yields CDR1 SGHDT and CDR2 YYEEEE. DNA of the CDR3: TGTGCCAGCAGCCTACAGGGATGGTCTTACAATGAGCAGTTCTTC. As protein: CASSLQGWSYNEQFF.

The V call is TRBV28, the J call TRBJ1-2; perhaps TRBD1 as D (6 bases). This CDR3 has 14 amino acids. From germline, CDR1 is MDHEN and CDR2 SYDVKM. Trimming stripped 5 bases from V and 7 bases from J, with 17 bases between. The chain's CDR3 is CASSPLGASSGYTF. In DNA form, the CDR3 reads TGTGCCAGCAGTCCATTGGGGGCTTCTTCTGGCTACACCTTC.

The V call is TRBV2, the J call TRBJ2-5; D possibly uses TRBD1 or TRBD2 (5 bases each). The V end was cut by 1 base, the J end by 5 bases, with 11 bases between. Germline values: CDR1 SNHLY, CDR2 FYNNEI. This CDR3 has 14 amino acids. The CDR3 reads CASSEGGLRETQYF. DNA of the CDR3: TGTGCCAGCAGTGAAGGGGGGTTGAGGGAGACCCAGTACTTC.

V gene TRBV28 combines with J gene TRBJ1-2, with unresolved D. Germline V lookup: CDR1 MDHEN, CDR2 SYDVKM. The V end lost 9 bases, the J end lost 4 bases, and 18 bases lay between the germline ends. The CDR3 sequence is 14 residues long. CDR3 region: CASVYGAWGYGYTF. Written as DNA, the CDR3 is TGTGCCAGTGTATACGGAGCATGGGGCTATGGCTACACCTTC.

In its sample, this clone was seen a few times. The rearrangement joins TRBV2 to TRBJ2-1; D is uncertain. V was trimmed by 6 bases and J by 7 bases, leaving 10 bases between them. Germline V gives CDR1 SNHLY, CDR2 FYNNEI. CDR3 length: 12 residues. The CDR3 DNA is TGTGCCAGCAGCCTCGACACTAATGAGCAGTTCTTC. Amino acid sequence: CASSLDTNEQFF.

The chain carries TRBV2 and TRBJ2-3; 8 bases fit TRBD1. J gave up 3 bases and V 3 bases, and 5 bases lay outside the gene matches. CDR3 length: 15 residues. Germline loops: CDR1 SNHLY, CDR2 FYNNEI. The CDR3 region has the DNA TGTGCCAGCAGTGATGGACAGGGAGAGACAGATACGCAGTATTTT. The encoded protein is CASSDGQGETDTQYF.

The V and J genes are TRBV6-6 and TRBJ1-1; D call uncertain. The germline V and J ends were trimmed by 0 bases and 1 base, with 12 bases remaining between them. Germline loops: CDR1 MNHNY, CDR2 SVGAGI (reference sequence). This CDR3 has 16 amino acids. CDR3 loop: CASSYSLASQNTEAFF. The CDR3 DNA follows: TGTGCCAGCAGTTACTCGTTAGCGTCTCAGAACACTGAAGCTTTCTTT.

This chain uses TRBV18 with TRBJ1-2; D is uncertain. Trimming took off 2 bases at V and 0 bases at J, with 7 bases between the two ends. The CDR3 extends over 14 amino acids. Germline CDR1 is KGHSH and CDR2 is LQKENI. CDR3 in DNA: TGTGCCAGCTCACCAAACAGCGCTAACTATGGCTACACCTTC. As protein: CASSPNSANYGYTF. Combining the CDR3 with reference TRBV18 and TRBJ1-2 gives the whole variable domain NAGVMQNPRHLVRRRGQEARLRCSPMKGHSHVYWYRQLPEEGLKFMVYLQKENIIDESGMPKERFSAEFPKEGPSILRIQQVVRGDSAAYFCASSPNSANYGYTFGSGTRLTVV.

The chain employs TRBV11-2 and TRBJ2-7; 11 nucleotides agree with TRBD2. With 5 bases clipped from V and 2 bases from J, the junction kept 2 bases outside the gene matches. The CDR3 covers 14 residues. CDR1 and CDR2 from the germline V gene are SGHAT and FQNNGV. The CDR3: CASSRSGGAYEQYF. Written as DNA, the CDR3 is TGTGCCAGCAGCCGTAGCGGGGGGGCCTACGAGCAGTACTTC. The variable domain in full, with the rest retrieved from reference TRBV11-2 and TRBJ2-7, is EAGVAQSPRYKIIEKRQSVAFWCNPISGHATLYWYQQILGQGPKLLIQFQNNGVVDDSQLPKDRFSAERLKGVDSTLKIQPAKLEDSAVYLCASSRSGGAYEQYFGPGTRLTVT.

The gene calls are TRBV6-6 and TRBJ1-2; 7 nucleotides match TRBD1. The ends lost 2 bases at V and 5 bases at J; junction bases unmatched: 2. The CDR3 is 13 residues long. Per germline, CDR1 MNHNY and CDR2 SVGAGI (reference sequence). In DNA form, the CDR3 reads TGTGCCAGCAGTTACGGGACAGAGTATGGCTACACCTTC. Residues: CASSYGTEYGYTF.

J is TRBJ2-3 and V is TRBV5-4, with 8 positions matching TRBD1. The CDR3 is 13 amino acids. The junction had 3 bases not matched to a gene; V was cut back by 4 bases and J by 5 bases. Per the germline V gene, CDR1 is SGHNT and CDR2 is YYREEE (reference sequence). CDR3 loop: CASSRQGKDTQYF. The CDR3 DNA is TGTGCCAGCAGCAGACAGGGGAAAGATACGCAGTATTTT.

On this clone: Other DNA sequences in the same sample also yield this CDR3. The chain combines TRBV5-6 with TRBJ2-5; 8 bases are shared with TRBD1. CDR1 and CDR2 from the germline V gene are SGHDT and YYEEEE. CDR3 length: 15 amino acids. The V segment lost 4 bases and the J segment 2 bases; nucleotides outside the gene matches: 7. The CDR3 coding sequence is TGTGCCAGCAGCCCTGACAGGGGCTTACAAGAGACCCAGTACTTC. It encodes CASSPDRGLQETQYF.

This clone was seen a single time. This chain joins TRBV11-3 and TRBJ2-2; possibly TRBD1 for D (6 bases). V dropped 0 bases and J dropped 6 bases, with 11 bases sitting between them. The CDR3 consists of 15 residues. Germline V lookup: CDR1 SGHNT, CDR2 YENEEA. CDR3 region: CASSLDRGRAGELFF. The CDR3 bases are TGTGCCAGCAGCTTAGACAGGGGTCGCGCCGGGGAGCTGTTTTTT.

CDR3 amino acids: CASSEDRDTEAFF. In DNA form, the CDR3 reads TGTGCCAGCTCAGAGGACAGGGACACTGAAGCTTTCTTT. This chain connects TRBV18 to TRBJ1-1; TRBD1 matches 8 bases. CDR3 length: 13 amino acids. From germline, CDR1 is KGHSH and CDR2 LQKENI. After removal of 5 bases from V and 3 bases from J, the junction contained 2 bases not matched to a gene.

The chain uses TRBV7-9 and TRBJ2-7; the D gene could be TRBD1 or TRBD2 (6 bases each). The CDR3 length is 15 residues. V was trimmed by 5 bases and J by 6 bases, leaving 20 bases between them. Germline CDR1 reads SEHNR; CDR2 reads FQNEAQ (reference sequence). The CDR3 region has the DNA TGTGCCAGCAGCCAGGACGACAGGAGGGGTGGCGAGCAGTACTTC. Translation gives CASSQDDRRGGEQYF.

This rearrangement joins TRBV6-5 to TRBJ1-4; tentatively, D is TRBD1 (6 bases). The CDR3 runs 14 residues. Between the trimmed V and J ends, which lost 6 bases and 4 bases, there was a span of 12 bases. Germline V gives CDR1 MNHEY, CDR2 SVGAGI. The CDR3 sequence is CASRSGTINEKLFF. The CDR3 DNA follows: TGTGCCAGCAGGTCCGGGACAATTAATGAAAAACTGTTTTTT.

The rearrangement uses TRBV29-1 and TRBJ1-2; 7 positions match TRBD1. After removal of 2 bases from V and 4 bases from J, the junction contained 4 bases not matched to a gene. There are 13 residues in the CDR3. Germline V gene data show CDR1 as SQVTM and CDR2 as ANQGSEA. The CDR3 is CSVETGVGYGYTF. The CDR3 DNA is TGCAGCGTTGAAACAGGGGTTGGCTATGGCTACACCTTC.

The chain has TRBV5-1 and TRBJ2-3; D gene uncertain. The germline CDR1 and CDR2 sequences are SGHRS and YFSETQ. The CDR3 sequence is 14 residues long. V was trimmed by 5 bases and J by 5 bases, leaving 15 bases between them. In DNA form, the CDR3 reads TGCGCCAGCAGACTCCAATGGCAACGAGATACGCAGTATTTT. Protein product: CASRLQWQRDTQYF.

The chain carries TRBV28 and TRBJ2-7; D is possibly TRBD2 (7 bases). Trimming removed 5 bases from V and 4 bases from J, with 21 bases in between. Germline CDR1 is MDHEN and CDR2 is SYDVKM. The CDR3 has 16 amino acids. The CDR3 DNA reads as TGTGCCAGCAGTATCGGGGGGCGCGCGGGGGAGTACGAGCAGTACTTC. As protein: CASSIGGRAGEYEQYF.

This rearrangement joins TRBV27 to TRBJ1-1; D possibly corresponds to TRBD1 (5 bases). The CDR3 length is 13 residues. Trimming cost V 6 bases and J 1 base, with 9 bases left between them. Germline CDR1 MNHEY, CDR2 SMNVEV (reference sequence). CDR3 residues: CASRLTANTEAFF. CDR3 sequence (DNA): TGTGCCAGCAGGCTGACAGCGAACACTGAAGCTTTCTTT.

The chain links TRBV18 to TRBJ2-4; 9 bases agree with TRBD1. The CDR3 is 14 residues long. Germline V gives CDR1 KGHSH, CDR2 LQKENI. V lost 3 bases to trimming and J lost 7 bases; unmatched junction nucleotides: 4. CDR3 bases: TGTGCCAGCTCACCTCCCGGGACAGGGAACATTCAGTACTTC. Protein product: CASSPPGTGNIQYF.

The rearrangement joins TRBV28 to TRBJ1-5; TRBD1 agrees at 9 bases. The CDR3 is 15 amino acids. Trimming removed 6 bases from V and 2 bases from J; junction bases left unmatched: 5. Germline V gene data show CDR1 as MDHEN and CDR2 as SYDVKM. CDR3: CASRQTGGGNQPQHF. CDR3 nucleotide sequence: TGTGCCAGCAGACAAACAGGGGGCGGCAATCAGCCCCAGCATTTT.

This rearrangement joins TRBV5-1 to TRBJ1-3; D is unresolved. Trimming took off 0 bases at V and 2 bases at J, with 9 bases between the two ends. Per the germline V gene, CDR1 is SGHRS and CDR2 is YFSETQ. This CDR3 is 15 amino acids long. CDR3 loop: CASSLAPGAGNTIYF. The CDR3 DNA reads TGCGCCAGCAGCTTGGCCCCAGGAGCTGGAAACACCATATATTTT. The whole variable domain, remainder taken from reference TRBV5-1 and TRBJ1-3, is KAGVTQTPRYLIKTRGQQVTLSCSPISGHRSVSWYQQTPGQGLQFLFEYFSETQRNKGNFPGRFSGRQFSNSRSEMNVSTLELGDSALYLCASSLAPGAGNTIYFGEGSWLTVV.

V gene TRBV7-8 combines with J gene TRBJ1-3; no clear D gene. The CDR3 length is 15 residues. The germline V and J ends were trimmed by 5 bases and 4 bases, with 15 bases remaining between them. From germline, CDR1 is SGHVS and CDR2 FQNEAQ. The CDR3 DNA follows: TGTGCCAGCAGCCGCGAAGCAGCAAAAGGAAACACCATATATTTT. Translated: CASSREAAKGNTIYF.